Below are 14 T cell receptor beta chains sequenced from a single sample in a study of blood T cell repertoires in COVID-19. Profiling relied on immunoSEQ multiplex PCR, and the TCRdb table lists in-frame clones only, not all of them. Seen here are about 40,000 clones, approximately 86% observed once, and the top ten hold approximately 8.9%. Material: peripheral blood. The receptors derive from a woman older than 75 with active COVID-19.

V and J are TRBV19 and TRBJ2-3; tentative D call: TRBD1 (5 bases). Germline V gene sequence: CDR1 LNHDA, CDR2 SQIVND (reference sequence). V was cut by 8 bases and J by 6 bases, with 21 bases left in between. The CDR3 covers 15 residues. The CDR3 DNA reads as TGTGCCAGTCAAAAAAGGGGTCTCCCGGCTGATACGCAGTATTTT. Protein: CASQKRGLPADTQYF.

The CDR3 spells CASSPSGGEAYEQYF. The CDR3 coding sequence is TGTGCCAGCTCACCATCGGGAGGGGAAGCCTACGAGCAGTACTTC. V gene TRBV18 combines with J gene TRBJ2-7, with 8 bases lining up with TRBD2. Germline V CDR1 and CDR2: KGHSH, LQKENI. The CDR3 runs 15 residues. With V trimmed by 2 bases and J by 2 bases, 5 bases remained unmatched.

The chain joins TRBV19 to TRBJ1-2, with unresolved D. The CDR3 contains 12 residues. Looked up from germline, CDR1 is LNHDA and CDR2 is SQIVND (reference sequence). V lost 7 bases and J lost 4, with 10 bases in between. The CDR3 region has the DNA TGTGCCAGTACCCCGGGGATCTATGGCTACACCTTC. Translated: CASTPGIYGYTF.

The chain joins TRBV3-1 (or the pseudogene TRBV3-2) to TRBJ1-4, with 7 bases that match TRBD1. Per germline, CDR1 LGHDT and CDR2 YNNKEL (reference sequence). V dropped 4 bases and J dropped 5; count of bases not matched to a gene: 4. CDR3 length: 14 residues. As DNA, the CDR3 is TGTGCCAGCAGCCCTGGGACAGAAAATGAAAAACTGTTTTTT. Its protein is CASSPGTENEKLFF.

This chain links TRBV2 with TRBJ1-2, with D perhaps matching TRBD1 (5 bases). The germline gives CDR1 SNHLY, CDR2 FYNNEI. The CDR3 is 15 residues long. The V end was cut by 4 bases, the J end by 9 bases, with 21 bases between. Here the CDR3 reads CASSGRRLGLGSYTF. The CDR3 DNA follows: TGTGCCAGCAGTGGCCGAAGACTGGGGCTTGGGAGCTACACCTTC.

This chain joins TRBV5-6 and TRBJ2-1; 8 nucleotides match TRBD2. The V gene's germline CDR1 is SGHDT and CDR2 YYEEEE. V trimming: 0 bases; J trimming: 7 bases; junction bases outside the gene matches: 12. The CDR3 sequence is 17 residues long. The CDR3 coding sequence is TGTGCCAGCAGCTTGGCGGGGAGGCTAGCGGGCCAAAATGAGCAGTTCTTC. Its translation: CASSLAGRLAGQNEQFF.

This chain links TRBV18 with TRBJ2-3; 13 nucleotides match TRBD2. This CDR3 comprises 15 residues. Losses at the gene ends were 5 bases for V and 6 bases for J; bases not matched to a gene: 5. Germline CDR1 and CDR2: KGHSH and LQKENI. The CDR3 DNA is TGTGCCAGCTCAAGAGGACTAGCGGGGGTCGATACGCAGTATTTT. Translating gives CASSRGLAGVDTQYF.

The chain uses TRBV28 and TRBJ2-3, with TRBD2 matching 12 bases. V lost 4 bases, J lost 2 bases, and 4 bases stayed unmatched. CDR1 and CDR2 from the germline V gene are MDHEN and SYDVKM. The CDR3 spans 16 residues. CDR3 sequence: CASSSGLAGNTDTQYF. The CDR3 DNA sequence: TGTGCCAGCAGTTCCGGACTAGCGGGGAACACAGATACGCAGTATTTT.

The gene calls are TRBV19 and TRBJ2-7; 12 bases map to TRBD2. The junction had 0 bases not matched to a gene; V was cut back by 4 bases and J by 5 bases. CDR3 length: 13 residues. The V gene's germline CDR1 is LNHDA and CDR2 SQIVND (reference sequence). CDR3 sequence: CASSRLAGDEQYF. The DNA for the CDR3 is TGTGCCAGTAGTAGACTAGCGGGGGACGAGCAGTACTTC.

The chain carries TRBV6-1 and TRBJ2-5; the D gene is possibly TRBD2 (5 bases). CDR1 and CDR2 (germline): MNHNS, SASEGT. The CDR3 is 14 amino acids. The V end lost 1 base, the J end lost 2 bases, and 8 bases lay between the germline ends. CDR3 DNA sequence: TGTGCCAGCAGTGAAGGAAGGACTCAAGAGACCCAGTACTTC. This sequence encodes CASSEGRTQETQYF.

CDR3 loop: CASSLESGSTEAFF. CDR3 nucleotides: TGCGCCAGCAGCTTGGAGTCGGGGAGCACTGAAGCTTTCTTT. V usage is TRBV5-1 and J usage is TRBJ1-1; D unresolved. CDR1 SGHRS and CDR2 YFSETQ come from the germline V gene. Trimming shortened V by 0 bases and J by 4 bases, and 10 bases separated the two germline ends. CDR3 size: 14 residues.

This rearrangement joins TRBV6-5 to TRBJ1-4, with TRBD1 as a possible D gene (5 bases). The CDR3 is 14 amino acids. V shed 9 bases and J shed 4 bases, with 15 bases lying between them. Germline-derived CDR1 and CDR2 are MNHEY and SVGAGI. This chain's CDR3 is CASSRGTGNEKLFF. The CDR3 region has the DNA TGTGCCAGTTCCCGGGGGACGGGTAATGAAAAACTGTTTTTT.

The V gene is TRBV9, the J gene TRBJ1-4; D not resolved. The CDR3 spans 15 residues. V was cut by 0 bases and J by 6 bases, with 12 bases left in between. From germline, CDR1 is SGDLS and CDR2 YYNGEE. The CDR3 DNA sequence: TGTGCCAGCAGCGTAGAATGGGAGTGCGATGAAAAACTGTTTTTT. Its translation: CASSVEWECDEKLFF.

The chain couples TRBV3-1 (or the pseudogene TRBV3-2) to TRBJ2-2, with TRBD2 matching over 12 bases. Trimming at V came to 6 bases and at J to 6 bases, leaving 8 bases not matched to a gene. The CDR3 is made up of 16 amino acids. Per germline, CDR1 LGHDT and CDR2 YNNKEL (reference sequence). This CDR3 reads CASRELAGGRSGELFF. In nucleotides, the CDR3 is TGTGCCAGCAGGGAACTAGCGGGGGGCAGGTCCGGGGAGCTGTTTTTT.